The 18 T cell receptor beta chains presented below share a single source sample, sequenced in a study of early T cells in non-severe SARS-CoV-2 infection. TCRdb reprocessed the 5' RACE reads with MiXCR, giving one entry per CDR3 protein. The sample holds 75,000 to 90,000 distinct CDR3 sequences; more than 13% are singletons and the top ten take 5.5%. Sequences were obtained from whole blood. The origin of the receptors is an adult who was a healthcare worker with PCR-confirmed SARS-CoV-2 infection or an uninfected control (not recorded which).

The gene calls are TRBV5-4 and TRBJ2-1; D is uncertain. The CDR3 sequence is 12 residues long. V lost 0 bases and J lost 5, with 3 bases in between. Germline-derived CDR1 and CDR2 are SGHNT and YYREEE (reference sequence). CDR3 sequence reads: CASSLGDNEQFF. CDR3 in DNA: TGTGCCAGCAGCTTGGGGGACAATGAGCAGTTCTTC.

The gene calls are TRBV18 and TRBJ1-4; D is unclear. The CDR3 is 17 residues long. The V and J ends lost 0 bases and 8 bases respectively, with 19 bases between them. The germline CDR1 and CDR2 sequences are KGHSH and LQKENI. The chain's CDR3 is CASSPPGSGSLREKLFF. Here the CDR3 DNA reads TGTGCCAGCTCACCACCGGGATCGGGCTCTCTTCGGGAAAAACTGTTTTTT. Together with reference TRBV18 and TRBJ1-4, the CDR3 gives the full variable domain: NAGVMQNPRHLVRRRGQEARLRCSPMKGHSHVYWYRQLPEEGLKFMVYLQKENIIDESGMPKERFSAEFPKEGPSILRIQQVVRGDSAAYFCASSPPGSGSLREKLFFGSGTQLSVL.

The genes are TRBV5-8 and TRBJ1-2; no reliable D call. Deletions cut 6 bases from V and 4 bases from J, with 13 bases between. CDR3 size: 13 residues. Germline V lookup: CDR1 SGHTS, CDR2 YDEGEE. CDR3 nucleotide sequence: TGTGCCAGCACGCCTGGGGTTTCCTATGGCTACACCTTC. This codes for CASTPGVSYGYTF.

The J gene is TRBJ2-3, the V gene TRBV7-2, with TRBD2 as a possible D gene (5 bases). CDR1 SGHTA and CDR2 FQGNSA come from the germline V gene. Trimming stripped 5 bases from V and 5 bases from J, with 17 bases between. This CDR3 region has 15 residues. CDR3 amino acids: CASSLSALEVDTQYF. The CDR3 nucleotides are TGTGCCAGCAGCCTTTCGGCGTTGGAGGTAGATACGCAGTATTTT. Based on the CDR3 plus reference TRBV7-2 and TRBJ2-3, the full variable domain is GAGVSQSPSNKVTEKGKDVELRCDPISGHTALYWYRQSLGQGLEFLIYFQGNSAPDKSGLPSDRFSAERTGGSVSTLTIQRTQQEDSAVYLCASSLSALEVDTQYFGPGTRLTVL.

There are many counts of this clonotype. The genes are TRBV6-5 and TRBJ2-7; D is uncertain. Trimming took off 2 bases at V and 0 bases at J, with 8 bases between the two ends. Germline-derived CDR1 and CDR2 are MNHEY and SVGAGI. The CDR3 runs 14 residues. The CDR3 DNA reads TGTGCCAGCAGTTACGGCGTTGCCTCCTACGAGCAGTACTTC. The encoded protein is CASSYGVASYEQYF.

This clonotype has only a few counts. This chain connects TRBV27 to TRBJ1-1; D perhaps matches TRBD1 (5 bases). The V gene's germline CDR1 is MNHEY and CDR2 SMNVEV (reference sequence). The CDR3 sequence is 13 residues long. V was clipped by 5 bases and J by 10 bases, with 17 bases between them. Written as DNA, the CDR3 is TGTGCCAGCAGTCACGGGACCTTCGGGCGAGCTTTCTTT. This sequence encodes CASSHGTFGRAFF.

The chain is built from TRBV6-5 and TRBJ2-2, with 10 bases lining up with TRBD1. The CDR3 consists of 14 residues. J was trimmed by 10 bases and V by 5 bases; bases with no gene match: 7. The germline V gene has CDR1 MNHEY and CDR2 SVGAGI. The CDR3 sequence is CASSPGQGIVELFF. Here the CDR3 DNA reads TGTGCCAGCAGTCCGGGACAGGGGATCGTGGAGCTGTTTTTT.

This clonotype was found a few times. This chain connects TRBV20-1 to TRBJ2-7; the match to TRBD2 covers 7 bases. The length of the CDR3 is 12 residues. The trim removed 2 bases at V and 5 bases at J, leaving 3 bases unmatched. Germline V gene lookup returns CDR1 DFQATT and CDR2 SNEGSKA (reference sequence). CDR3 nucleotide sequence: TGCAGTGCTAGATGGGGAGGGAACGAGCAGTACTTC. This sequence encodes CSARWGGNEQYF.

The J gene is TRBJ1-2, the V gene TRBV5-5; D possibly corresponds to TRBD1 (5 bases). CDR1 is SGHKS, CDR2 YYEKEE, per germline (reference sequence). V was trimmed by 3 bases and J by 8 bases, leaving 20 bases between them. The CDR3 loop spans 15 amino acids. CDR3 nucleotide sequence: TGTGCCAGCAGCTCGGCTCGGGGCAGGGCTGACGGCTACACCTTC. This gives the protein CASSSARGRADGYTF.

The table lists this clonotype with a few counts. The CDR3 bases are TGCAGTGCTAGAGTGGACAGTCCCTCTGGGGCCAACGTCCTGACTTTC. This sequence encodes CSARVDSPSGANVLTF. J is TRBJ2-6 and V is TRBV20-1, with a weak D call TRBD1 (6 bases). The CDR3 totals 16 residues. The ends were cut back, 1 base at V and 0 bases at J, with 10 bases in the middle. Germline CDR1 DFQATT, CDR2 SNEGSKA (reference sequence).

This clonotype was detected ten times or more. The V gene is TRBV7-9, the J gene TRBJ1-5; 9 bases align to TRBD1. This CDR3 contains 15 residues. Germline V lookup: CDR1 SEHNR, CDR2 FQNEAQ (reference sequence). The J segment lost 0 bases and the V segment lost 4 bases, leaving 1 base of the junction unmatched. CDR3 in DNA: TGTGCCAGCAGCTGGGGACAGGGTAGCAATCAGCCCCAGCATTTT. Its protein product is CASSWGQGSNQPQHF.

The rearrangement links TRBV20-1 to TRBJ2-3, with D uncertain. Germline CDR1 DFQATT, CDR2 SNEGSKA (reference sequence). The CDR3 contains 13 residues. Trimming left V 0 bases short and J 2 bases short, with 6 bases between. CDR3 nucleotide sequence: TGCAGTGCTAGAGAAGTGCTCACAGATACGCAGTATTTT. This gives the protein CSAREVLTDTQYF.

This clonotype was picked up many times. The chain couples TRBV7-9 to TRBJ2-2; D gene unclear. With 2 bases removed from V and 6 bases from J, the gap between germline ends came to 7 bases. The CDR3 loop spans 13 amino acids. CDR1 SEHNR and CDR2 FQNEAQ come from the germline V gene (reference sequence). CDR3 DNA sequence: TGTGCCAGCAGCTTATTTTCGGCCGGGGAGCTGTTTTTT. It translates to CASSLFSAGELFF.

This clonotype was seen only a few times. The chain links TRBV28 to TRBJ2-4; D is ambiguous. Deletions cut 6 bases from V and 8 bases from J, with 14 bases between. The CDR3 extends over 13 amino acids. Germline lookup yields CDR1 MDHEN and CDR2 SYDVKM. The CDR3 region is CASRDATVDIQYF. The CDR3 DNA is TGTGCCAGCAGGGACGCGACGGTTGACATTCAGTACTTC.

This clonotype turned up a few times. DNA of the CDR3: TGCGCCAGCAGTGTCGAGTACCAAGCTAACTATGGCTACACCTTC. Amino acid sequence: CASSVEYQANYGYTF. The V and J genes are TRBV10-2 and TRBJ1-2; D ambiguous. Germline V gene lookup returns CDR1 WSHSY and CDR2 SAAADI. V was pared by 4 bases and J by 0 bases, with 12 bases between. The CDR3 loop spans 15 amino acids.

This clonotype occurred many times. The chain uses TRBV29-1 and TRBJ2-1; D gene uncertain. Germline V gene sequence: CDR1 SQVTM, CDR2 ANQGSEA. The CDR3 has 9 amino acids. The CDR3 DNA reads as TGCAGTTTCGACAATGAGCAGTTCTTC. Residues: CSFDNEQFF.

The rearrangement links TRBV12-3 or TRBV12-4 to TRBJ2-7; D is undetermined. CDR3 size: 13 residues. The V and J ends lost 2 bases and 1 base respectively, with 6 bases between them. CDR3 coding DNA: TGTGCCAGCAGTTTACAGTATTCCTACGAGCAGTACTTC. It specifies CASSLQYSYEQYF.

This clonotype turned up a few times. In nucleotides, the CDR3 is TGTGCCATCAGAACAGGGTCCGATAATTCACCCCTCCACTTT. It encodes CAIRTGSDNSPLHF. This sequence joins TRBV10-3 and TRBJ1-6; D possibly corresponds to TRBD1 (6 bases). This CDR3 contains 14 residues. Trimming took off 6 bases at V and 5 bases at J, with 11 bases between the two ends. The V gene's germline CDR1 is ENHRY and CDR2 SYGVKD.